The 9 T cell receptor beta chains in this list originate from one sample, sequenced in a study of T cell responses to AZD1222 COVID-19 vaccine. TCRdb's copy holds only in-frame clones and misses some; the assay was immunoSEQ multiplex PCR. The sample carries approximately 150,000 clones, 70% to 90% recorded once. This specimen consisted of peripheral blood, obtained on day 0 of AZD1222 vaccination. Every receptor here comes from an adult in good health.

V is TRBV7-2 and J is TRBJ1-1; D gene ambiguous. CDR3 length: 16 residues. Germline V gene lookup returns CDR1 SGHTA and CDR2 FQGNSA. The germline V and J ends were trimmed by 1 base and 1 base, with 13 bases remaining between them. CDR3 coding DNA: TGTGCCAGCAGCTTAGAGGCACGGGTGGGGAACACTGAAGCTTTCTTT. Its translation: CASSLEARVGNTEAFF.

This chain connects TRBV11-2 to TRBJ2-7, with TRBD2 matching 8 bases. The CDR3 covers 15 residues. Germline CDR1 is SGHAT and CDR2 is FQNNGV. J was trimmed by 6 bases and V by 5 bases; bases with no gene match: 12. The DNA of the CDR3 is TGTGCCAGCAGCCGTAGCGGGACCGTCCCCCTCGAGCAGTACTTC. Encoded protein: CASSRSGTVPLEQYF.

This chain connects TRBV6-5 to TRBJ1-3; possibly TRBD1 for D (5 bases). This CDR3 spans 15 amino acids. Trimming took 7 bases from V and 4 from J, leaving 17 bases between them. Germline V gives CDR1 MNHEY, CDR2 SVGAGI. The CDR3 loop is CASNPAPGEGNTIYF. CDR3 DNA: TGTGCCAGCAACCCCGCCCCGGGGGAAGGAAACACCATATATTTT.

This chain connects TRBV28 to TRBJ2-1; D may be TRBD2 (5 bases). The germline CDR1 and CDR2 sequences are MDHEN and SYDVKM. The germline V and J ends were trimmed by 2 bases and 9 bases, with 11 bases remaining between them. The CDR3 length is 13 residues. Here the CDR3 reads CASSLGRLPEQFF. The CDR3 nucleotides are TGTGCCAGCAGTTTAGGGAGACTCCCTGAGCAGTTCTTC.

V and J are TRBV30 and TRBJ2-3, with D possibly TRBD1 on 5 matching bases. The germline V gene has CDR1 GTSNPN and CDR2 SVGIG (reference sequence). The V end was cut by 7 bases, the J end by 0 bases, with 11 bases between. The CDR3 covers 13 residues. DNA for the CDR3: TGTGCCTTAGCCAGGGCTAGCACAGATACGCAGTATTTT. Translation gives CALARASTDTQYF.

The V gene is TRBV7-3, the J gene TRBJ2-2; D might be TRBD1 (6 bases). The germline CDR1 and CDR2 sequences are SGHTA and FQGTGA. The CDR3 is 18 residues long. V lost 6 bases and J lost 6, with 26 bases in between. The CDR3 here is CASSQNPVSRGEAGELFF. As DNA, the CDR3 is TGTGCCAGCAGTCAGAACCCAGTCTCCAGGGGTGAGGCCGGGGAGCTGTTTTTT.

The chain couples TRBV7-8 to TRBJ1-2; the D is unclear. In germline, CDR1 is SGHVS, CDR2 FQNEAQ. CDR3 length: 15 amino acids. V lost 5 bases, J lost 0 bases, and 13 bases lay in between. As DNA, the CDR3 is TGTGCCAGCAGCATGCGGACGGGCCCTAACTATGGCTACACCTTC. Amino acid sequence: CASSMRTGPNYGYTF.

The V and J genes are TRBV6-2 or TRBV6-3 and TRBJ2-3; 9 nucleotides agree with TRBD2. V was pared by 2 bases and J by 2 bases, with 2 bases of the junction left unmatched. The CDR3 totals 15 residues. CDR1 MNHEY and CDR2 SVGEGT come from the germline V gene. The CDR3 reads CASSYGGRATDTQYF. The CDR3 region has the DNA TGTGCCAGCAGTTACGGCGGGAGGGCCACAGATACGCAGTATTTT.

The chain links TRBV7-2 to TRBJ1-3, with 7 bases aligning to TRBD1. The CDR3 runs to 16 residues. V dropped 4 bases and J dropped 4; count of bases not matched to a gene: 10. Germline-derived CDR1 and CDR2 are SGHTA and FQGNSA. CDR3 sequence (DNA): TGTGCCAGCAGCTCCGGGACAGTTGCTCTGGGAAACACCATATATTTT. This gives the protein CASSSGTVALGNTIYF.